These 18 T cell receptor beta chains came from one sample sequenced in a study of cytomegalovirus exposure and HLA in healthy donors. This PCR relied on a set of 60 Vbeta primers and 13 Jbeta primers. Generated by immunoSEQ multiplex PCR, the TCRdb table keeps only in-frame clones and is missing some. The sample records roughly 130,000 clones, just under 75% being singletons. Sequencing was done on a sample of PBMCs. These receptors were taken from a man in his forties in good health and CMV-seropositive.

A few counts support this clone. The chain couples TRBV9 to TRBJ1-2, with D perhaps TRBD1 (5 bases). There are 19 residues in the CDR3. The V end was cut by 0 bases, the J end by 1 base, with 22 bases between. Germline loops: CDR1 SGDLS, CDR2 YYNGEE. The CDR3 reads CASSVDPVSGRSYNYGYTF. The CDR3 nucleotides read TGTGCCAGCAGCGTAGATCCAGTGTCAGGGAGGTCCTATAACTATGGCTACACCTTC.

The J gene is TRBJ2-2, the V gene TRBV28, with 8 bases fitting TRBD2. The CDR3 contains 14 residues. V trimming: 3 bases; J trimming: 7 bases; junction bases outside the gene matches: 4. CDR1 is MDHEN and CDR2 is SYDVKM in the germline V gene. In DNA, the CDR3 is TGTGCCAGCAGTTTCCTAGCGGGTGGCGGGGAGCTGTTTTTT. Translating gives CASSFLAGGGELFF. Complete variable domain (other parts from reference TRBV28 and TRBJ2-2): DVKVTQSSRYLVKRTGEKVFLECVQDMDHENMFWYRQDPGLGLRLIYFSYDVKMKEKGDIPEGYSVSREKKERFSLILESASTNQTSMYLCASSFLAGGGELFFGEGSRLTVL.

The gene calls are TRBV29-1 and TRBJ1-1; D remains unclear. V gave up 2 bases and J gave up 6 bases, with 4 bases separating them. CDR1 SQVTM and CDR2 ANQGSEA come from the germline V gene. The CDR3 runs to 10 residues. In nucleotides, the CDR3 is TGCAGCGTTGAACAGTCTGAAGCTTTCTTT. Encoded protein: CSVEQSEAFF.

DNA of the CDR3: TGTGCCAGCAGTCTTAATTACCCAATAGCAACTAATGAAAAACTGTTTTTT. Its protein is CASSLNYPIATNEKLFF. The chain uses TRBV2 and TRBJ1-4; D is ambiguous. Germline CDR1 and CDR2: SNHLY and FYNNEI. Trimming removed 5 bases at V and 0 bases at J, with 16 bases between. There are 17 residues in the CDR3.

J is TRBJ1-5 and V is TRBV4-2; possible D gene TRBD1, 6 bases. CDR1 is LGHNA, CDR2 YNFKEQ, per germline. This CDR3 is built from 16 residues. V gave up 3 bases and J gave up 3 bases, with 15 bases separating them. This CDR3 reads CASSQDPGTPNQPQHF. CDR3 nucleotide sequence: TGTGCCAGCAGCCAGGACCCCGGGACACCCAATCAGCCCCAGCATTTT.

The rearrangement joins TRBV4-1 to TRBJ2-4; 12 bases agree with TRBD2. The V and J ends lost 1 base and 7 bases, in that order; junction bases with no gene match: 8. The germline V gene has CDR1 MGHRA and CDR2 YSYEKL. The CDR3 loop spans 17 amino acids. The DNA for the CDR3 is TGCGCCAGCAGCCAAGGCCGACTAGCGGGAGCCGGGAACATTCAGTACTTC. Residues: CASSQGRLAGAGNIQYF.

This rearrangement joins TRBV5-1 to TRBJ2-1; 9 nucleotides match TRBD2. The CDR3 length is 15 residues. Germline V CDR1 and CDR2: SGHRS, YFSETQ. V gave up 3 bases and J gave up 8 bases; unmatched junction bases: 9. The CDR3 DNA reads TGCGCCAGCAGCTGGAGGGGCGGGAGGGATGATGAGCAGTTCTTC. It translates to CASSWRGGRDDEQFF.

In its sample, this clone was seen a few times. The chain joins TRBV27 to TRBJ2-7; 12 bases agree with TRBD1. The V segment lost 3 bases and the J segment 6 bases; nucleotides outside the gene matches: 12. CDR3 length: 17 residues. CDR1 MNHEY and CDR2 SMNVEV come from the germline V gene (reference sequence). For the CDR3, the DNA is TGTGCCAGCAGTTTCCTTAGAGCGGGACAGGGGGCCGGCGAGCAGTACTTC. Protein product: CASSFLRAGQGAGEQYF.

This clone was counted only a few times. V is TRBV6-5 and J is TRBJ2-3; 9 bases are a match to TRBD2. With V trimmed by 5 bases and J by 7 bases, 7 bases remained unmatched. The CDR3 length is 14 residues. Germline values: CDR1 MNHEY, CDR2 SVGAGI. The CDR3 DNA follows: TGTGCCAGCAGTCCTGGACTAGCGACGTATACGCAGTATTTT. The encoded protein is CASSPGLATYTQYF.

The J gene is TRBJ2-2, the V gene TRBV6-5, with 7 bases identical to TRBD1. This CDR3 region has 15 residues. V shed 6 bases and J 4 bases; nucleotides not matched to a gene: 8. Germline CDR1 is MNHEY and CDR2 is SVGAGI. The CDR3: CASRDGTVITGELFF. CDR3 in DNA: TGTGCCAGCAGAGACGGGACAGTCATCACCGGGGAGCTGTTTTTT.

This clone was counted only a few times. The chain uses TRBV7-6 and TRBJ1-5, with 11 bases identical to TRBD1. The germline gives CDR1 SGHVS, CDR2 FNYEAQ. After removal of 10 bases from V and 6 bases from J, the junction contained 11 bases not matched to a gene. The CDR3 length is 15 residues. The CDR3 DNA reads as TGTGCCACCTCCGAAGGACAGGGGGCTGGTCAGCCCCAGCATTTT. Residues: CATSEGQGAGQPQHF.

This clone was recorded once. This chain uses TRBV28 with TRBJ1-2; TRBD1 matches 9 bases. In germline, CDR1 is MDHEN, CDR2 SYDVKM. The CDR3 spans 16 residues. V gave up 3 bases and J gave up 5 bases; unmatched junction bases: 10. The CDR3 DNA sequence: TGTGCCAGCAGTTTTGTGTTACAGGGGGCGCGGTATGGCTACACCTTC. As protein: CASSFVLQGARYGYTF.

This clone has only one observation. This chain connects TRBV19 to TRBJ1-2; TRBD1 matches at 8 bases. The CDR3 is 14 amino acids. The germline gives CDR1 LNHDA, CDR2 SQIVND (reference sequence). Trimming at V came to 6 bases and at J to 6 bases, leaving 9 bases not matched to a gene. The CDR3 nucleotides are TGTGCCAGTAGCCATATCGGGACAGGTAATGGCTACACCTTC. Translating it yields CASSHIGTGNGYTF.

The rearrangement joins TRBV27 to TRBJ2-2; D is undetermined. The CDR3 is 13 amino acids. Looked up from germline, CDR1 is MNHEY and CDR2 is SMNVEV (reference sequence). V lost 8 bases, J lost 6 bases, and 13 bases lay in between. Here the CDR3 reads CASALILAGELFF. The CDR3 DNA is TGTGCCAGCGCGCTTATACTGGCCGGGGAGCTGTTTTTT.

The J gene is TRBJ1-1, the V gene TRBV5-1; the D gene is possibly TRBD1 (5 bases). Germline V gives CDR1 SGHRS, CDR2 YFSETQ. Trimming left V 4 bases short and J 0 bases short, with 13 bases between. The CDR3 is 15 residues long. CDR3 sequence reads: CASSTPQGMNTEAFF. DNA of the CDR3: TGCGCCAGCAGCACCCCTCAGGGAATGAACACTGAAGCTTTCTTT. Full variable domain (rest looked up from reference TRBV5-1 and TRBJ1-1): KAGVTQTPRYLIKTRGQQVTLSCSPISGHRSVSWYQQTPGQGLQFLFEYFSETQRNKGNFPGRFSGRQFSNSRSEMNVSTLELGDSALYLCASSTPQGMNTEAFFGQGTRLTVV.

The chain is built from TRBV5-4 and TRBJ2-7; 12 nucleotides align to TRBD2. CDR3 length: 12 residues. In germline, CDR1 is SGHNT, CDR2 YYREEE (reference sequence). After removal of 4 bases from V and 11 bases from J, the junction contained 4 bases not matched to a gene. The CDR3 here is CASSLLAGGEYF. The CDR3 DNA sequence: TGTGCCAGCAGCCTACTAGCGGGAGGAGAGTACTTC. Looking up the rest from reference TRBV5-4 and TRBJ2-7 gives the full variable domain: ETGVTQSPTHLIKTRGQQVTLRCSSQSGHNTVSWYQQALGQGPQFIFQYYREEENGRGNFPPRFSGLQFPNYSSELNVNALELDDSALYLCASSLLAGGEYFGPGTRLTVT.

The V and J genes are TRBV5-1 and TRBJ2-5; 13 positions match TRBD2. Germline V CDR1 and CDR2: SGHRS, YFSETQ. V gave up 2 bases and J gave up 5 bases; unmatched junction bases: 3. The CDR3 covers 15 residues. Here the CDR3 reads CASSLTSGGAETQYF. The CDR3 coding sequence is TGCGCCAGCAGCTTAACTAGCGGGGGGGCGGAGACCCAGTACTTC. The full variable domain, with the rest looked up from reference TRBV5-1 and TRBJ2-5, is KAGVTQTPRYLIKTRGQQVTLSCSPISGHRSVSWYQQTPGQGLQFLFEYFSETQRNKGNFPGRFSGRQFSNSRSEMNVSTLELGDSALYLCASSLTSGGAETQYFGPGTRLLVL.

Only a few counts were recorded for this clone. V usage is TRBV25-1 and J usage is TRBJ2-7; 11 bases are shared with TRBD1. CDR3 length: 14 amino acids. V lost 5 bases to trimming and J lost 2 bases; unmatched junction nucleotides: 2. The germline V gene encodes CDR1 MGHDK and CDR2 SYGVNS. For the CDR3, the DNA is TGTGCCAGCAGTCTGGGACAGGGGGCCTACGAGCAGTACTTC. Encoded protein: CASSLGQGAYEQYF.